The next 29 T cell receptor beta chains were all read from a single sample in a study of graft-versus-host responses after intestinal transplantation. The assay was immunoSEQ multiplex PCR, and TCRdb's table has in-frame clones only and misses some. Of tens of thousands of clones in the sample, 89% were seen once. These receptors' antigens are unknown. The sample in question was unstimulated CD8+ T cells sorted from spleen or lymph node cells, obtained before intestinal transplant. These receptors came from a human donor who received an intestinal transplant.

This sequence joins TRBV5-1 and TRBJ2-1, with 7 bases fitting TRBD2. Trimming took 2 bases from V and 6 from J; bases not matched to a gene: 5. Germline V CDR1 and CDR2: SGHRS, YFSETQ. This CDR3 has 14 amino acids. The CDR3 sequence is CASSFGRGFNEQFF. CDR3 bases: TGCGCCAGCAGCTTCGGGCGGGGGTTCAATGAGCAGTTCTTC.

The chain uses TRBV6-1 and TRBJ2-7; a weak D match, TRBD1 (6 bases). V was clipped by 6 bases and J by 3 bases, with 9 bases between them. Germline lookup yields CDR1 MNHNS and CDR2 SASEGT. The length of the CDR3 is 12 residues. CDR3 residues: CASRQGSYEQYF. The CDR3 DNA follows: TGTGCCAGCAGGCAGGGGAGCTACGAGCAGTACTTC.

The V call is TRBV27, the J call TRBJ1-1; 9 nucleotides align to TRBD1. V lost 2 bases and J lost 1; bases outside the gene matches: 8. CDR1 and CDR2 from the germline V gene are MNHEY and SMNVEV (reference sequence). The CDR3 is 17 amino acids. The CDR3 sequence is CASSLVTPGQGNTEAFF. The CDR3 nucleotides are TGTGCCAGCAGTTTAGTGACCCCGGGACAGGGGAACACTGAAGCTTTCTTT.

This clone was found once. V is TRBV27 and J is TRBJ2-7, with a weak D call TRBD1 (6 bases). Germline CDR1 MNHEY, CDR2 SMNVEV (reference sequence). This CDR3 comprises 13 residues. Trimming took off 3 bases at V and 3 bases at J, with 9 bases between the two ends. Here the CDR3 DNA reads TGTGCCAGCAGTTTCGGACAGCGCTACGAGCAGTACTTC. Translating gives CASSFGQRYEQYF.

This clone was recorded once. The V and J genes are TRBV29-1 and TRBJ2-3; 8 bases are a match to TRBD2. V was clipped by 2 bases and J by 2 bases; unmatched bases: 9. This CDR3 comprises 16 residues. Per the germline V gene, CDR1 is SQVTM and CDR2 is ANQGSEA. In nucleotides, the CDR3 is TGCAGCGTTGAACCGAGGACTAGCTTCTACACAGATACGCAGTATTTT. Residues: CSVEPRTSFYTDTQYF.

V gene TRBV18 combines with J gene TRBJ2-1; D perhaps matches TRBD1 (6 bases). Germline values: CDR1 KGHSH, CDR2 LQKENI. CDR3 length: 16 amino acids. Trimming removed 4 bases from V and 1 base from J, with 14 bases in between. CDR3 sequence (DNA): TGTGCCAGCTCACTCTCAGGGGACCTTTCCTACAATGAGCAGTTCTTC. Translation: CASSLSGDLSYNEQFF.

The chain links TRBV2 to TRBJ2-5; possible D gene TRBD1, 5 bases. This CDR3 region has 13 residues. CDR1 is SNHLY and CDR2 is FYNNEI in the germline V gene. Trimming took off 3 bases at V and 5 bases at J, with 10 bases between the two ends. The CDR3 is CASSDTGWETQYF. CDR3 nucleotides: TGTGCCAGCAGTGATACAGGTTGGGAGACCCAGTACTTC.

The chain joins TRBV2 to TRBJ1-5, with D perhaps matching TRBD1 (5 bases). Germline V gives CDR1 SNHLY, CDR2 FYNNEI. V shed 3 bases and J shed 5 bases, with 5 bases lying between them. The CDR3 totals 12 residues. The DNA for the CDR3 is TGTGCCAGCAGTGACAGGGATCAGCCCCAGCATTTT. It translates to CASSDRDQPQHF.

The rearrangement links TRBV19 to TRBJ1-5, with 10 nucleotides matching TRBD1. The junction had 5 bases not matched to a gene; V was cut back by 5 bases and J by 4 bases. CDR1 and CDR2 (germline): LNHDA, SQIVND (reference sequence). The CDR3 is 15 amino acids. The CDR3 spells CASSAWGQGNQPQHF. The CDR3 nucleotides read TGTGCCAGTAGTGCCTGGGGACAGGGGAATCAGCCCCAGCATTTT.

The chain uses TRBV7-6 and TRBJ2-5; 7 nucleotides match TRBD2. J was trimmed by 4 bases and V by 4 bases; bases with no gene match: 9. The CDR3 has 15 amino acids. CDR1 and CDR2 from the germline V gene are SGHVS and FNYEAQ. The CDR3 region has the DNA TGTGCCAGCAGCTCACTTGGACTAGTGGGAGAGACCCAGTACTTC. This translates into CASSSLGLVGETQYF.

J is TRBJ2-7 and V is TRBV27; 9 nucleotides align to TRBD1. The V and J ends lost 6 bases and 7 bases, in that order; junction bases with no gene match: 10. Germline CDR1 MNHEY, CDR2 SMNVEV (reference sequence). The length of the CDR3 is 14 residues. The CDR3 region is CASRVGTGTREQYF. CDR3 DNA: TGTGCCAGCAGAGTAGGGACAGGGACGCGGGAGCAGTACTTC.

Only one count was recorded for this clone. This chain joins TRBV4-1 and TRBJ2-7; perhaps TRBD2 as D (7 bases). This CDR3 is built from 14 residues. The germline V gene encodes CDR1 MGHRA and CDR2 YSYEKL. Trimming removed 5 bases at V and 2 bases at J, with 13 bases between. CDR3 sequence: CASSFQRDTYEQYF. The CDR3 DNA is TGCGCCAGCAGCTTCCAGCGGGACACCTACGAGCAGTACTTC.

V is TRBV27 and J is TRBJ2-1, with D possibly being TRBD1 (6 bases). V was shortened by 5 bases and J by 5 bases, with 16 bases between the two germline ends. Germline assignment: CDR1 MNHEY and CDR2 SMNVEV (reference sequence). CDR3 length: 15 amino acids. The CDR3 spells CASSPGTKAHNEQFF. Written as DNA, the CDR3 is TGTGCCAGCAGTCCCGGGACAAAGGCCCACAATGAGCAGTTCTTC.

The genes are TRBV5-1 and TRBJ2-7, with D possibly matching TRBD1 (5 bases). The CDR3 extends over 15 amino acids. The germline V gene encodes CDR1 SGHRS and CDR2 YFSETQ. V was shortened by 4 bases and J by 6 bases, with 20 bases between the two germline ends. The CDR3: CASSPQTSTVSEQYF. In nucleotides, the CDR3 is TGCGCCAGCAGCCCACAAACCTCGACAGTTTCCGAGCAGTACTTC.

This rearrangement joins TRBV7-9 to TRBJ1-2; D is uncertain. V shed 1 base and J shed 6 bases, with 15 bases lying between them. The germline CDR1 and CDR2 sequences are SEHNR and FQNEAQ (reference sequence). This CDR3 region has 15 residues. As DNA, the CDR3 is TGTGCCAGCAGCTTAGGTGCGGGGAATGGGGATGGCTACACCTTC. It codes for CASSLGAGNGDGYTF.

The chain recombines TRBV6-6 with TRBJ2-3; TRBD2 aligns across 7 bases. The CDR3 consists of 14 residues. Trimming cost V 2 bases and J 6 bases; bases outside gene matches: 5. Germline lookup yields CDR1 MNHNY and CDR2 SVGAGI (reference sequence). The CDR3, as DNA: TGTGCCAGCAGTTACGGCGGGGGAGCGGATACGCAGTATTTT. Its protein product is CASSYGGGADTQYF.

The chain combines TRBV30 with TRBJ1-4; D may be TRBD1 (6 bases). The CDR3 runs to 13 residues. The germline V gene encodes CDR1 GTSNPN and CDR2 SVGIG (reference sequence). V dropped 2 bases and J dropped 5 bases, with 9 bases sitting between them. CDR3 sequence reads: CAWSRQANEKLFF. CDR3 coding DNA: TGTGCCTGGAGTAGACAGGCAAATGAAAAACTGTTTTTT. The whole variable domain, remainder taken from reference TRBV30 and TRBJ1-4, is SQTIHQWPATLVQPVGSPLSLECTVEGTSNPNLYWYRQAAGRGLQLLFYSVGIGQISSEVPQNLSASRPQDRQFILSSKKLLLSDSGFYLCAWSRQANEKLFFGSGTQLSVL.

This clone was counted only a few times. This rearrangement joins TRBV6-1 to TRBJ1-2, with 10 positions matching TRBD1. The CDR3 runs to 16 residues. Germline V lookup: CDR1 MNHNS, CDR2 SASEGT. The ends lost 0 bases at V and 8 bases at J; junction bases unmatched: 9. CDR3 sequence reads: CASSEARGTGVRGYTF. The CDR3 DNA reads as TGTGCCAGCAGTGAAGCGCGCGGGACAGGGGTTAGGGGCTACACCTTC.

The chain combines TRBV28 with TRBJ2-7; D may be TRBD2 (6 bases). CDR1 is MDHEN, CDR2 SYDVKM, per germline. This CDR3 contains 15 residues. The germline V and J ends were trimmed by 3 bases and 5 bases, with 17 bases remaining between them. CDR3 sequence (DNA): TGTGCCAGCAGTTTTTATCGTGAGGGGAGGAACGAGCAGTACTTC. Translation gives CASSFYREGRNEQYF.

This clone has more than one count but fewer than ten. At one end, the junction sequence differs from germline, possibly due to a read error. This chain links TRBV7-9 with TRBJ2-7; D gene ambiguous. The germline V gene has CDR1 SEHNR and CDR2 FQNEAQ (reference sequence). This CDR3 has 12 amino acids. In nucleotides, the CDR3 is TGTGCCAGCAGCTTAGATGGCGCAGGTGTGGACTTC. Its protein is CASSLDGAGVDF.

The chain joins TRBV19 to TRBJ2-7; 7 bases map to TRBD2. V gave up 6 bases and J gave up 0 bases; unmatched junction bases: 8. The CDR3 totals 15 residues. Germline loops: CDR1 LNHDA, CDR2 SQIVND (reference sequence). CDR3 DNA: TGTGCCAGTAGACCAAGCGGGGAACACTCCTACGAGCAGTACTTC. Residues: CASRPSGEHSYEQYF.

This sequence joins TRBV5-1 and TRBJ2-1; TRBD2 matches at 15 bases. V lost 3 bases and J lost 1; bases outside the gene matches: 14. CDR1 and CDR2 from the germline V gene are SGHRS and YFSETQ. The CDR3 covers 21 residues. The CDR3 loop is CASSWKPGLAGGTLSYNEQFF. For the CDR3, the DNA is TGCGCCAGCAGCTGGAAACCGGGACTAGCGGGGGGAACCCTGTCCTACAATGAGCAGTTCTTC.

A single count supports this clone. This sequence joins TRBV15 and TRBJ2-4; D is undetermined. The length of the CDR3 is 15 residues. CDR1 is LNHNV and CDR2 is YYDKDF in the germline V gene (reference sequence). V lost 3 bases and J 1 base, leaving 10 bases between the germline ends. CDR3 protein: CATSRPTTAKNIQYF. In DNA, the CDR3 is TGTGCCACCAGCAGGCCCACAACGGCCAAAAACATTCAGTACTTC. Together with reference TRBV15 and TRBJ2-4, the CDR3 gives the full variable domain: DAMVIQNPRYQVTQFGKPVTLSCSQTLNHNVMYWYQQKSSQAPKLLFHYYDKDFNNEADTPDNFQSRRPNTSFCFLDIRSPGLGDTAMYLCATSRPTTAKNIQYFGAGTRLSVL.

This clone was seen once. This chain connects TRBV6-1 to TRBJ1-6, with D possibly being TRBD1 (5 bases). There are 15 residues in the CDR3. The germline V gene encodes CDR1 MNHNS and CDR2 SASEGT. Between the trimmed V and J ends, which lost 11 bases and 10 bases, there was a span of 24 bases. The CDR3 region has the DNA TGTGCCGGCGCTAGGAGTTTAAGGGGCCCCTCACCCCTCCACTTT. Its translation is CAGARSLRGPSPLHF.

This CDR3 reads CASSLGQGRDEQFF. CDR3 DNA sequence: TGTGCCAGCAGCTTAGGTCAGGGGAGAGATGAGCAGTTCTTC. The chain has TRBV7-9 and TRBJ2-1, with D possibly being TRBD1 (6 bases). The CDR3 sequence is 14 residues long. Germline-derived CDR1 and CDR2 are SEHNR and FQNEAQ (reference sequence). Trimming took 1 base from V and 8 from J, leaving 12 bases between them. Based on the CDR3 plus reference TRBV7-9 and TRBJ2-1, the full variable domain is DTGVSQNPRHKITKRGQNVTFRCDPISEHNRLYWYRQTLGQGPEFLTYFQNEAQLEKSRLLSDRFSAERPKGSFSTLEIQRTEQGDSAMYLCASSLGQGRDEQFFGPGTRLTVL.

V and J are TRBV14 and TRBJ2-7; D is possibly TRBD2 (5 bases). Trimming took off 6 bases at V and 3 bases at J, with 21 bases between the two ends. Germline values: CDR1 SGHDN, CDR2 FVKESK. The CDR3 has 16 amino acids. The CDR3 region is CASRQSEGEEGYEQYF. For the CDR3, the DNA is TGTGCCAGCAGGCAATCAGAGGGCGAAGAAGGCTACGAGCAGTACTTC.

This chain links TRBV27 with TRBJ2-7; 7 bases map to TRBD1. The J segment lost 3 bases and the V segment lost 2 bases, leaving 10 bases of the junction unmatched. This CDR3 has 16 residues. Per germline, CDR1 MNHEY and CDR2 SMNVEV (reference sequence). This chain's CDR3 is CASSLTRQGDNYEQYF. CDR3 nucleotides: TGTGCCAGCAGTTTAACTCGACAGGGTGATAACTACGAGCAGTACTTC.

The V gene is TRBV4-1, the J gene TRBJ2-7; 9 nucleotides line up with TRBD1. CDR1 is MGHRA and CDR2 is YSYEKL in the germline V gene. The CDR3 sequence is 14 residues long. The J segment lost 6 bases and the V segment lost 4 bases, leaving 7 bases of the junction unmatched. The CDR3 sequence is CASSPRDREGEQYF. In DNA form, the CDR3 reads TGCGCCAGCAGCCCCCGGGACAGGGAAGGCGAGCAGTACTTC.

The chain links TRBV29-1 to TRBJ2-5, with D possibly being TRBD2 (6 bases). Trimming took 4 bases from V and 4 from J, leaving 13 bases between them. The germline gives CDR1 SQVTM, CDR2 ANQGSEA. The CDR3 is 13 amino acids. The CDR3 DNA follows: TGCAGCGTTGCTCGCGGACTAACAGAGACCCAGTACTTC. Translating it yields CSVARGLTETQYF.